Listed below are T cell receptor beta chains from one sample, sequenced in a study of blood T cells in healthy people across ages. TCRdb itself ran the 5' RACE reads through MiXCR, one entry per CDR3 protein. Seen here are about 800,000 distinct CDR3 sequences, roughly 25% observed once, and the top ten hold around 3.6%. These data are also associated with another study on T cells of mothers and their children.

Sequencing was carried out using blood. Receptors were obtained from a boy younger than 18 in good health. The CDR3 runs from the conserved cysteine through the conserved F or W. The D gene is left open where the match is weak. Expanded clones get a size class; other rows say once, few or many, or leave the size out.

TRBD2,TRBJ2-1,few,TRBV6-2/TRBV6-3,CASSYPGGGNEQFF,TGTGCCAGCAGTTACCCGGGAGGGGGTAATGAGCAGTTCTTC
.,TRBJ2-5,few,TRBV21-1,CASSKALGCETQYF,TGTGCCAGCAGCAAAGCGCTTGGGTGCGAGACCCAGTACTTC
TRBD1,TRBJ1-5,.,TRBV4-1,CASSQDHVGGGYEPQHF,TGCGCCAGCAGCCAAGATCATGTAGGGGGCGGGTATGAGCCCCAGCATTTT
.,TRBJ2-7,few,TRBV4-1,CASSGTPLSYEQYF,TGCGCCAGCAGCGGGACCCCGCTCTCCTACGAGCAGTACTTC
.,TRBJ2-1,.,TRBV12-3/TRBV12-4,CASSRTLSSYNEQFF,TGTGCCAGCAGCAGGACTCTGAGCTCCTACAATGAGCAGTTCTTC
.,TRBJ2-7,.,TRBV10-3,CAISLQGEVEQYF,TGTGCCATCAGTCTACAGGGAGAAGTTGAGCAGTACTTC
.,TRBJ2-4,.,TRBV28,CASSLGSLQGKNIQYF,TGTGCCAGCAGTTTAGGGTCTCTCCAGGGCAAAAACATTCAGTACTTC
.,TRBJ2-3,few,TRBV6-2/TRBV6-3,CASTGFGDTQYF,TGTGCCAGCACGGGGTTTGGAGATACGCAGTATTTT
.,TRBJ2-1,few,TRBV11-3,CASSPRAGSYNEQFF,TGTGCCAGCAGCCCCCGGGCGGGCTCCTACAATGAGCAGTTCTTC
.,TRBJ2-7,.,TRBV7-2,CASSSDPISYEQYF,TGTGCCAGCAGCTCGGACCCGATCTCCTACGAGCAGTACTTC
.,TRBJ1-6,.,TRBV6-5,CASKRVSVNKALHF,TGTGCCAGCAAAAGGGTGTCTGTTAATAAAGCCCTCCACTTT
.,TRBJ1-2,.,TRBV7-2,CASSPQRTYGYTF,TGTGCCAGCAGCCCACAAAGAACCTATGGCTACACCTTC
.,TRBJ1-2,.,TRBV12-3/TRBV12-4,CASSFPSREAYGYTF,TGTGCCAGCAGTTTCCCTTCCAGGGAGGCCTATGGCTACACCTTC
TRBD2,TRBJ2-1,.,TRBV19,CASSQRGGAYNEQFF,TGTGCCAGTAGCCAGCGGGGGGGAGCCTACAATGAGCAGTTCTTC
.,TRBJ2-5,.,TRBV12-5,CASGLSGSETQYF,TGTGCTAGTGGTTTGTCGGGTTCGGAGACCCAGTACTTC
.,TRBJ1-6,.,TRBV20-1,CSARALGNSPLHF,TGCAGTGCTAGAGCTCTAGGGAATTCACCCCTCCACTTT
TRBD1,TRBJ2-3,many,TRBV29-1,CSVGTGTDTQYF,TGCAGCGTCGGGACAGGCACAGATACGCAGTATTTT
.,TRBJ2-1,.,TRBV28,CASSLTVRETYNEQFF,TGTGCCAGCAGTTTGACGGTCAGGGAGACCTACAATGAGCAGTTCTTC
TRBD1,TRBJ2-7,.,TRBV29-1,CSVEEGQGNYEQYF,TGCAGCGTTGAAGAGGGACAGGGGAACTACGAGCAGTACTTC
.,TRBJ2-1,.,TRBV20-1,CSARVGNPYNEQFF,TGCAGTGCTAGAGTCGGTAACCCTTACAATGAGCAGTTCTTC
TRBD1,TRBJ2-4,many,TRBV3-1,CASSQGGTGKNIQYF,TGTGCCAGCAGCCAAGGAGGGACAGGGAAAAACATTCAGTACTTC
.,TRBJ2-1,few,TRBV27,CASSKTGTAYNEQFF,TGTGCCAGCAGCAAAACCGGGACGGCGTACAATGAGCAGTTCTTC
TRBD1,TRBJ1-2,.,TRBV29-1,CSVGDSYYGYTF,TGCAGCGTGGGGGACAGCTATTATGGCTACACCTTC
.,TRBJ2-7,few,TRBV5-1,CASSPNSAASYEQYF,TGCGCCAGCAGCCCCAATAGCGCGGCATCCTACGAGCAGTACTTC
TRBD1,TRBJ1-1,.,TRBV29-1,CSVGDRLNTEAFF,TGCAGCGTTGGGGACAGGCTGAACACTGAAGCTTTCTTT
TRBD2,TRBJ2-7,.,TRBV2,CASSPGLGLAGGGSYEQYF,TGTGCCAGCAGCCCCGGCCTTGGACTAGCGGGAGGTGGCTCCTACGAGCAGTACTTC
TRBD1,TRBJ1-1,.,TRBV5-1,CASSSKGQGFTEAFF,TGCGCCAGCAGCTCTAAAGGACAGGGGTTTACTGAAGCTTTCTTT
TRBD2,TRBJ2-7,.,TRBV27,CASSFIAGSYEQYF,TGTGCCAGCAGTTTTATAGCGGGCTCCTACGAGCAGTACTTC
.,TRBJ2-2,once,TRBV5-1,CASTGRGTTLNTGELFF,TGCGCCAGCACCGGACGGGGTACCACTTTGAACACCGGGGAGCTGTTTTTT
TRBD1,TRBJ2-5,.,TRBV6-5,CASSYDRVGETQYF,TGTGCCAGCAGTTACGACAGGGTGGGGGAGACCCAGTACTTC
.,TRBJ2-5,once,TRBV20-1,CSARDPRAQETQYF,TGCAGTGCTAGAGATCCCAGGGCCCAAGAGACCCAGTACTTC
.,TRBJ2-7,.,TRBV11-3,CASSLYASQQYF,TGTGCCAGCAGCTTATATGCCTCCCAGCAGTACTTC
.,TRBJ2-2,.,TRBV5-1,CASSLDIVNTGELFF,TGCGCCAGCAGCTTGGATATCGTGAACACCGGGGAGCTGTTTTTT
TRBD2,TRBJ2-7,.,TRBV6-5,CASRRATSGNYEQYF,TGTGCCAGCAGAAGAGCGACTAGCGGGAATTACGAGCAGTACTTC
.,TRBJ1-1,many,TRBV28,CASRNRDLVNTEAFF,TGTGCCAGCAGAAACCGGGACCTGGTGAACACTGAAGCTTTCTTT
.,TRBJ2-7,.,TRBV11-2,CASSFEAPTLYEQYF,TGTGCCAGCAGCTTCGAAGCCCCCACACTCTACGAGCAGTACTTC
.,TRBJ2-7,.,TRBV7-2,CASSLAGGSPYEQYF,TGTGCCAGCAGCTTAGCAGGGGGATCTCCCTACGAGCAGTACTTC
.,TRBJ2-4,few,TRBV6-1,CASNQGSSTKNIQYF,TGTGCCAGCAACCAGGGTTCTTCAACCAAAAACATTCAGTACTTC
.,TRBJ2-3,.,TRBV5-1,CASSLVGGLGTDTQYF,TGCGCCAGCAGCTTGGTGGGGGGGCTGGGCACAGATACGCAGTATTTT
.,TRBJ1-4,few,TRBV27,CASSLTPGSIYEKLFF,TGTGCCAGCAGTTTAACGCCAGGGAGTATTTATGAAAAACTGTTTTTT
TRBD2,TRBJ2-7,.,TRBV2,CASRPTSGRSSYEQYF,TGTGCCAGCAGACCGACTAGCGGGAGGAGCTCCTACGAGCAGTACTTC
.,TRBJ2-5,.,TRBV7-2,CASSPGGLRETQYF,TGTGCCAGCAGCCCAGGGGGACTCCGAGAGACCCAGTACTTC
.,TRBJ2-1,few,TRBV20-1,CSARGVGGSYNEQFF,TGCAGTGCTAGGGGGGTGGGGGGCTCCTACAATGAGCAGTTCTTC
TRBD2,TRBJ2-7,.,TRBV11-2,CASSPSSGRYEQYF,TGTGCCAGCAGCCCAAGTAGCGGGAGATACGAGCAGTACTTC
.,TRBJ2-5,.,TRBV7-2,CASSTPRGGPQETQYF,TGTGCCAGCAGCACCCCTAGGGGGGGCCCCCAAGAGACCCAGTACTTC
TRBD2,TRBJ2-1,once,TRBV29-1,CSVEGGGPKNEQFF,TGCAGCGTTGAAGGCGGGGGGCCAAAGAATGAGCAGTTCTTC
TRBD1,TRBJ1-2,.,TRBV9,CASSSQGALGVGYTF,TGTGCCAGCAGCTCACAGGGGGCTCTCGGAGTGGGCTACACCTTC
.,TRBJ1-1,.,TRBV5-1,CAGSPGRQEPFF,TGCGCCGGCAGTCCGGGACGACAGGAACCTTTCTTT
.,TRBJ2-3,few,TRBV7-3,CASRQAGADTQYF,TGTGCCAGCAGGCAGGCAGGTGCAGATACGCAGTATTTT
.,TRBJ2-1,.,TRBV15,CATSRREGVSSYNEQFF,TGTGCCACCAGCAGGAGGGAGGGGGTTAGCTCCTACAATGAGCAGTTCTTC
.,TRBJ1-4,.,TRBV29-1,CSVGHRRGLEKLFF,TGCAGCGTCGGACATAGACGTGGTCTCGAAAAACTGTTTTTT
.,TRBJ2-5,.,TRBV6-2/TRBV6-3,CASSYWTAWETQYF,TGTGCCAGCAGTTACTGGACCGCTTGGGAGACCCAGTACTTC
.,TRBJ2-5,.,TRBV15,CATSQTGTKETQYF,TGTGCCACCAGCCAAACCGGGACAAAAGAGACCCAGTACTTC
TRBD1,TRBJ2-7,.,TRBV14,CASSPLWDSPYEQYF,TGTGCCAGCAGCCCGTTATGGGACAGCCCCTACGAGCAGTACTTC
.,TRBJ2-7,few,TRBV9,CASSPQVGASEQYF,TGTGCCAGCAGCCCACAGGTCGGCGCCTCCGAGCAGTACTTC